What follows are 9 T cell receptor beta chains derived from one specimen sequenced in a study of blood T cell repertoires in COVID-19. The assay was immunoSEQ multiplex PCR, and TCRdb's table has in-frame clones only and misses some. The table lists about 230,000 clones, nearly 90% of them singletons. The material sequenced was PBMCs or T cells enriched from blood (not recorded which). The source is a man younger than 45 who had recovered from COVID-19.

As DNA, the CDR3 is TGTGCCAGCAGCTTACCCGCCAGCGGGGCAGATACGCAGTATTTT. Translated: CASSLPASGADTQYF. The chain uses TRBV7-2 and TRBJ2-3; 7 bases map to TRBD2. J gave up 4 bases and V 2 bases, and 6 bases lay outside the gene matches. Germline assignment: CDR1 SGHTA and CDR2 FQGNSA. The CDR3 is 15 amino acids.

The chain has TRBV3-1 (or the pseudogene TRBV3-2) and TRBJ2-5, with D uncertain. V was trimmed by 4 bases and J by 2 bases, leaving 14 bases between them. The germline V gene has CDR1 LGHDT and CDR2 YNNKEL (reference sequence). The CDR3 loop spans 15 amino acids. The CDR3, as DNA: TGTGCCAGCAGCCCAAGTGGCCTTATACAAGAGACCCAGTACTTC. Protein product: CASSPSGLIQETQYF.

This clone was picked up a small number of times. The gene calls are TRBV5-6 and TRBJ1-2; 11 nucleotides match TRBD1. Germline CDR1 is SGHDT and CDR2 is YYEEEE. The CDR3 consists of 14 residues. V dropped 3 bases and J dropped 4; count of bases not matched to a gene: 2. CDR3 DNA sequence: TGTGCCAGCAGCTGGACAGGGGGCGCCTATGGCTACACCTTC. Its protein product is CASSWTGGAYGYTF.

The chain couples TRBV9 to TRBJ2-2; tentative D call: TRBD1 (6 bases). From germline, CDR1 is SGDLS and CDR2 YYNGEE. V was shortened by 1 base and J by 7 bases, with 14 bases between the two germline ends. The CDR3 has 15 residues. The CDR3 here is CASSVTGSVIGELFF. CDR3 nucleotide sequence: TGTGCCAGCAGCGTAACAGGGTCCGTAATCGGGGAGCTGTTTTTT. Full variable domain (remainder filled in from reference TRBV9 and TRBJ2-2): DSGVTQTPKHLITATGQRVTLRCSPRSGDLSVYWYQQSLDQGLQFLIQYYNGEERAKGNILERFSAQQFPDLHSELNLSSLELGDSALYFCASSVTGSVIGELFFGEGSRLTVL.

The chain recombines TRBV19 with TRBJ2-3; 12 bases are shared with TRBD2. Unmatched junction bases numbered 4, after V lost 3 bases and J lost 3 bases. From germline, CDR1 is LNHDA and CDR2 SQIVND (reference sequence). This CDR3 contains 16 residues. DNA of the CDR3: TGTGCCAGTAGTATTGGACTAGCGGGATCGACAGATACGCAGTATTTT. It codes for CASSIGLAGSTDTQYF.

The chain links TRBV7-6 to TRBJ1-4; D possibly corresponds to TRBD1 (5 bases). With 2 bases removed from V and 0 bases from J, the gap between germline ends came to 10 bases. Germline V CDR1 and CDR2: SGHVS, FNYEAQ. The CDR3 is 16 amino acids. The CDR3: CASSLWGGATNEKLFF. CDR3 nucleotides: TGTGCCAGCAGCTTATGGGGCGGGGCAACTAATGAAAAACTGTTTTTT.

The chain recombines TRBV7-2 with TRBJ1-3, with TRBD1 as a possible D gene (6 bases). Trimming pared 4 bases from V and 7 bases from J, leaving 23 bases between. The CDR3 extends over 17 amino acids. Germline V lookup: CDR1 SGHTA, CDR2 FQGNSA. The CDR3 DNA reads TGTGCCAGCAGCTACGGCGTGGGGGACACCGTTAGGAACACCATATATTTT. Protein product: CASSYGVGDTVRNTIYF.

The CDR3 nucleotides are TGCGCCAGCGGGCATGCCGGGACAGGGAACACTGAAGCTTTCTTT. This codes for CASGHAGTGNTEAFF. The chain employs TRBV5-1 and TRBJ1-1, with 8 bases identical to TRBD1. With V trimmed by 7 bases and J by 1 base, 9 bases remained unmatched. The germline V gene encodes CDR1 SGHRS and CDR2 YFSETQ. The CDR3 extends over 15 amino acids.

The rearrangement links TRBV7-9 to TRBJ2-1, with 7 bases aligning to TRBD1. Germline trimming cut 4 bases from V and 6 bases from J; bases unmatched to any gene: 15. Germline V lookup: CDR1 SEHNR, CDR2 FQNEAQ (reference sequence). The CDR3 loop spans 17 amino acids. The CDR3 region is CASSSVYRDSNVNEQFF. The CDR3, as DNA: TGTGCCAGCAGCTCGGTCTACCGGGACAGTAACGTCAATGAGCAGTTCTTC.